This entry lists 21 T cell receptor beta chains sequenced from one sample in a study of OX40 agonist ivuxolimab in advanced cancers. Clones were sequenced by immunoSEQ multiplex PCR, and TCRdb holds only the in-frame ones, with some missing. Of 20,000 to 30,000 clones listed, 83% were seen once; the top ten hold more than 6.5%. Sample: CD4+ or CD8+ T cells sorted from blood, taken in a trial of the OX40 agonist ivuxolimab. These receptors were taken from an adult with an advanced solid tumor such as melanoma, head and neck, liver or kidney cancer.

The chain combines TRBV7-8 with TRBJ2-1; weak D call: TRBD2 (7 bases). V gave up 0 bases and J gave up 8 bases, with 11 bases separating them. Looked up from germline, CDR1 is SGHVS and CDR2 is FQNEAQ. The CDR3 is made up of 14 amino acids. The CDR3 here is CASSLATGGDEQFF. In nucleotides, the CDR3 is TGTGCCAGCAGCTTAGCAACGGGGGGCGATGAGCAGTTCTTC. The full variable domain, in which reference TRBV7-8 and TRBJ2-1 provide the parts outside the CDR3, is GAGVSQSPRYKVAKRGQDVALRCDPISGHVSLFWYQQALGQGPEFLTYFQNEAQLDKSGLPSDRFFAERPEGSVSTLKIQRTQQEDSAVYLCASSLATGGDEQFFGPGTRLTVL.

This chain connects TRBV11-2 to TRBJ2-1, with D maybe TRBD1 (6 bases). V shed 2 bases and J shed 3 bases, with 8 bases lying between them. CDR1 is SGHAT and CDR2 is FQNNGV in the germline V gene. The CDR3 covers 14 residues. The CDR3 region is CASSLNRDYNEQFF. CDR3 nucleotide sequence: TGTGCCAGCAGCTTAAACAGGGACTACAATGAGCAGTTCTTC.

This clone was seen a few times. This chain links TRBV5-6 with TRBJ1-1, with D perhaps matching TRBD1 (5 bases). Trimming took off 4 bases at V and 6 bases at J, with 13 bases between the two ends. The CDR3 is 13 residues long. CDR1 SGHDT and CDR2 YYEEEE come from the germline V gene. The CDR3 DNA reads as TGTGCCAGCAGCCAATATGGGGCGGCTGAAGCTTTCTTT. Encoded protein: CASSQYGAAEAFF.

The CDR3 DNA follows: TGTGCTAGTGGCAACAAGAGGGGCGGGACCGGGGAGCTGTTTTTT. This gives the protein CASGNKRGGTGELFF. The V gene is TRBV12-5, the J gene TRBJ2-2; either TRBD1 or TRBD2 may supply D (5 bases each). Germline V lookup: CDR1 LGHNT, CDR2 FRNRAP. The CDR3 runs 15 residues. V gave up 6 bases and J gave up 5 bases, with 16 bases separating them. The full variable domain, its missing parts supplied by reference TRBV12-5 and TRBJ2-2, is DARVTQTPRHKVTEMGQEVTMRCQPILGHNTVFWYRQTMMQGLELLAYFRNRAPLDDSGMPKDRFSAEMPDATLATLKIQPSEPRDSAVYFCASGNKRGGTGELFFGEGSRLTVL.

The genes are TRBV7-9 and TRBJ2-1; TRBD1 matches 7 bases. Germline V CDR1 and CDR2: SEHNR, FQNEAQ (reference sequence). The CDR3 totals 13 residues. The junction had 4 bases not matched to a gene; V was cut back by 5 bases and J by 6 bases. The CDR3 DNA sequence: TGTGCCAGCAGCCGAGGGGGCCCCAATGAGCAGTTCTTC. This codes for CASSRGGPNEQFF.

The J gene is TRBJ2-3, the V gene TRBV10-1, with D unresolved. This CDR3 comprises 14 residues. The germline V gene encodes CDR1 WNHNN and CDR2 SYGVQD (reference sequence). The V and J ends lost 3 bases and 3 bases respectively, with 10 bases between them. The CDR3 region is CASSEQQLTDTQYF. The CDR3 DNA reads as TGCGCCAGCAGTGAACAACAGCTAACAGATACGCAGTATTTT.

The rearrangement links TRBV6-5 to TRBJ2-5, with TRBD2 as a possible D gene (6 bases). The germline V and J ends were trimmed by 10 bases and 2 bases, with 20 bases remaining between them. The V gene's germline CDR1 is MNHEY and CDR2 SVGAGI. The CDR3 has 15 residues. CDR3 nucleotide sequence: TGTGCCACCATGGGGTGGGTGGGGGGACAAGAGACCCAGTACTTC. Protein sequence: CATMGWVGGQETQYF.

This clone is medium-sized (0.01 to 0.1%) in the sample. The rearrangement uses TRBV7-9 and TRBJ2-1; 7 nucleotides match TRBD1. The CDR3 runs to 16 residues. Germline values: CDR1 SEHNR, CDR2 FQNEAQ (reference sequence). Losses at the gene ends were 3 bases for V and 4 bases for J; bases not matched to a gene: 9. CDR3 protein: CASSLGQSPPYNEQFF. CDR3 DNA sequence: TGTGCCAGCAGCTTGGGACAGTCTCCCCCTTACAATGAGCAGTTCTTC.

In its sample, this clone is medium-sized. The genes are TRBV7-6 and TRBJ1-1; D call uncertain. This CDR3 contains 14 residues. The germline V gene has CDR1 SGHVS and CDR2 FNYEAQ. Trimming cost V 5 bases and J 3 bases, with 13 bases left between them. CDR3 coding DNA: TGTGCCAGCAGCCGATCCTTTAGGGACACTGAAGCTTTCTTT. This translates into CASSRSFRDTEAFF.

This chain connects TRBV5-1 to TRBJ2-2; TRBD1 agrees at 7 bases. V dropped 4 bases and J dropped 3; count of bases not matched to a gene: 6. Germline-derived CDR1 and CDR2 are SGHRS and YFSETQ. The CDR3 covers 15 residues. The CDR3 nucleotides read TGCGCCAGCAGCCCCGGGACAGACTACACCGGGGAGCTGTTTTTT. Its translation: CASSPGTDYTGELFF.

This clone ranks as medium-sized. The rearrangement links TRBV7-9 to TRBJ1-1, with D unresolved. Germline CDR1 is SEHNR and CDR2 is FQNEAQ (reference sequence). Deletions cut 5 bases from V and 2 bases from J, with 15 bases between. The CDR3 consists of 15 residues. The CDR3 spells CASSPESEHNTEAFF. The CDR3 DNA is TGTGCCAGCAGCCCAGAATCGGAACATAACACTGAAGCTTTCTTT. The entire variable domain, with the rest obtained from reference TRBV7-9 and TRBJ1-1, is as follows: DTGVSQNPRHKITKRGQNVTFRCDPISEHNRLYWYRQTLGQGPEFLTYFQNEAQLEKSRLLSDRFSAERPKGSFSTLEIQRTEQGDSAMYLCASSPESEHNTEAFFGQGTRLTVV.

This chain connects TRBV7-9 to TRBJ2-5; 10 bases are a match to TRBD1. V was clipped by 4 bases and J by 2 bases; unmatched bases: 7. This CDR3 has 16 residues. CDR1 and CDR2 from the germline V gene are SEHNR and FQNEAQ (reference sequence). CDR3 protein: CASSWGDRGPQETQYF. The CDR3 region has the DNA TGTGCCAGCAGCTGGGGCGACAGGGGGCCTCAAGAGACCCAGTACTTC.

J is TRBJ2-3 and V is TRBV9; 8 bases match TRBD2. J was trimmed by 4 bases and V by 6 bases; bases with no gene match: 13. Per germline, CDR1 SGDLS and CDR2 YYNGEE. There are 16 residues in the CDR3. The CDR3 DNA follows: TGTGCCAGCAAACCCTTCGGGGGGGACCAGCCAGATACGCAGTATTTT. Protein: CASKPFGGDQPDTQYF.

This clone was observed a handful of times. V gene TRBV28 combines with J gene TRBJ2-7, with 8 bases that match TRBD2. The CDR3 sequence is 18 residues long. With V trimmed by 6 bases and J by 2 bases, 18 bases remained unmatched. The germline V gene encodes CDR1 MDHEN and CDR2 SYDVKM. The CDR3 DNA sequence: TGTGCCAGCAGGACCCCAATCTATCGGGGGGGGCTAGCCTACGAGCAGTACTTC. It specifies CASRTPIYRGGLAYEQYF.

The CDR3 nucleotides are TGTGCCAGCAGTGACTCTCGGACAGGTTACAATGAGCAGTTCTTC. Translation gives CASSDSRTGYNEQFF. This chain links TRBV6-4 with TRBJ2-1, with 7 bases matching TRBD1. Trimming at V came to 0 bases and at J to 4 bases, leaving 3 bases not matched to a gene. CDR3 size: 15 residues. Looked up from germline, CDR1 is MRHNA and CDR2 is SNTAGT.

Points on this clone: A junction end diverges from the germline sequence, so it may reflect a read error. The V call is TRBV7-8, the J call TRBJ1-1; 7 nucleotides agree with TRBD1. This CDR3 has 16 amino acids. From germline, CDR1 is SGHVS and CDR2 FQNEAQ. CDR3: CASNLIRGILNTEAFF. In DNA form, the CDR3 reads TGTGCCAGCAACTTAATCAGGGGGATCTTAAACACTGAAGCTTTCTTT. The whole variable domain, filled in from reference TRBV7-8 and TRBJ1-1, reads GAGVSQSPRYKVAKRGQDVALRCDPISGHVSLFWYQQALGQGPEFLTYFQNEAQLDKSGLPSDRFFAERPEGSVSTLKIQRTQQEDSAVYLCASNLIRGILNTEAFFGQGTRLTVV.

The genes are TRBV4-3 and TRBJ1-2; 10 positions match TRBD1. V shed 1 base, J shed 8 bases, and the junction held 7 bases outside the gene matches. This CDR3 has 15 residues. Germline V lookup: CDR1 LGHNA, CDR2 YSLEER. CDR3 coding DNA: TGCGCCAGCAGCCAAGGACAGGGGGCTATGTGGGGCTACACCTTC. Amino acids: CASSQGQGAMWGYTF.

This clone was found once. The chain links TRBV5-1 to TRBJ2-2; the D gene is possibly TRBD2 (6 bases). The ends were cut back, 0 bases at V and 6 bases at J, with 9 bases in the middle. CDR3 length equals 14 residues. Germline V CDR1 and CDR2: SGHRS, YFSETQ. This CDR3 reads CASSLGREAGELFF. Written as DNA, the CDR3 is TGCGCCAGCAGCTTGGGCAGGGAGGCCGGGGAGCTGTTTTTT. The complete variable domain, with remaining parts taken from reference TRBV5-1 and TRBJ2-2, reads KAGVTQTPRYLIKTRGQQVTLSCSPISGHRSVSWYQQTPGQGLQFLFEYFSETQRNKGNFPGRFSGRQFSNSRSEMNVSTLELGDSALYLCASSLGREAGELFFGEGSRLTVL.

V is TRBV7-3 and J is TRBJ1-1; D is perhaps TRBD1 (5 bases). The germline CDR1 and CDR2 sequences are SGHTA and FQGTGA. CDR3 length: 15 amino acids. V was shortened by 5 bases and J by 1 base, with 14 bases between the two germline ends. DNA for the CDR3: TGTGCCAGCAGCCCCCTAGGAGGGACGAACACTGAAGCTTTCTTT. Translation: CASSPLGGTNTEAFF.

The V call is TRBV5-4, the J call TRBJ2-1; D gene unclear. Trimming removed 10 bases from V and 6 bases from J, with 14 bases in between. CDR3 length: 12 residues. Germline lookup yields CDR1 SGHNT and CDR2 YYREEE (reference sequence). The CDR3 loop reads CADTAMANEQFF. The DNA for the CDR3 is TGTGCCGATACCGCAATGGCCAATGAGCAGTTCTTC.

V is TRBV13 and J is TRBJ1-1; D is perhaps TRBD1 (5 bases). The germline V and J ends were trimmed by 5 bases and 4 bases, with 14 bases remaining between them. Looked up from germline, CDR1 is PRHDT and CDR2 is FYEKMQ (reference sequence). The CDR3 has 14 residues. Here the CDR3 reads CASSIQGAGTEAFF. The CDR3 DNA follows: TGTGCCAGCAGCATCCAGGGTGCTGGCACTGAAGCTTTCTTT.